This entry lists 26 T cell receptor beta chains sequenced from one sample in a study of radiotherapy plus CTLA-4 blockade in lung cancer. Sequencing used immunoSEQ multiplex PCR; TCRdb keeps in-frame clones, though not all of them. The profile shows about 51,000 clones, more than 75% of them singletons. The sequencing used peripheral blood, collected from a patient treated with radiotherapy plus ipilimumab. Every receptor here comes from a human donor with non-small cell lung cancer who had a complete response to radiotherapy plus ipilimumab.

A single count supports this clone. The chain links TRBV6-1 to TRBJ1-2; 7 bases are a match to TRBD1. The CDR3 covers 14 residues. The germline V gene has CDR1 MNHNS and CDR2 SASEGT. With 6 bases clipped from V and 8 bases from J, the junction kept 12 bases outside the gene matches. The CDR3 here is CASRRDSGVGGYTF. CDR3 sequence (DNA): TGTGCCAGCAGAAGGGACAGTGGCGTAGGGGGCTACACCTTC.

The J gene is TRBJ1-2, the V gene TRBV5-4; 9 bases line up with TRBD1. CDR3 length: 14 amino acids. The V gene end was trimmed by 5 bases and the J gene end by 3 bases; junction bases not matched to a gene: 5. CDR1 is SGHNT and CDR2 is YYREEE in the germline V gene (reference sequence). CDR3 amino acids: CASRLGQGDYGYTF. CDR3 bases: TGTGCCAGCAGACTGGGACAGGGCGACTATGGCTACACCTTC.

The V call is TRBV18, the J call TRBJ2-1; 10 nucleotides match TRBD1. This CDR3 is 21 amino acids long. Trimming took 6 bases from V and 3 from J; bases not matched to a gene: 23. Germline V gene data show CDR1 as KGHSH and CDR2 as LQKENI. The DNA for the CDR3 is TGTGCCAGCTCCTTAAACTCCCCGGTAGCGGCCGGGACAGGGGTCTACAATGAGCAGTTCTTC. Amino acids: CASSLNSPVAAGTGVYNEQFF.

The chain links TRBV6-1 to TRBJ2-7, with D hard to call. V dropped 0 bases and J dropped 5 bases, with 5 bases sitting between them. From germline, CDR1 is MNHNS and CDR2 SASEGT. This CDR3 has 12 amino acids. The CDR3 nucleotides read TGTGCCAGCAGTGAAGCGAGACACGAGCAGTACGTC. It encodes CASSEARHEQYV.

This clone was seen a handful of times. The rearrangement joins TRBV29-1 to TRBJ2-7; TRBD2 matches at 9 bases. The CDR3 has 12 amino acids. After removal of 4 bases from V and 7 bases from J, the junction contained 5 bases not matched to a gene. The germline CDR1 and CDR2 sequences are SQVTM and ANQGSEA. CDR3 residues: CSVAAGGGEQYV. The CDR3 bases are TGCAGCGTTGCTGCGGGAGGGGGGGAGCAGTACGTC.

CDR3 sequence: CASSIRQVNEQFF. The CDR3 DNA reads as TGTGCCAGTAGTATTCGACAGGTCAATGAGCAGTTCTTC. The genes are TRBV19 and TRBJ2-1, with TRBD1 as a possible D gene (6 bases). The V end was cut by 3 bases, the J end by 6 bases, with 9 bases between. Germline CDR1 reads LNHDA; CDR2 reads SQIVND (reference sequence). The CDR3 consists of 13 residues.

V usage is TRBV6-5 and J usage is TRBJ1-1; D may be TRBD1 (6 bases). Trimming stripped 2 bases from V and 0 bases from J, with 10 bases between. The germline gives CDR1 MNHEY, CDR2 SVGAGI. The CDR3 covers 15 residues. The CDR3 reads CASSYRGTLNTEAFF. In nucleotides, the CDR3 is TGTGCCAGCAGTTACAGGGGGACATTGAACACTGAAGCTTTCTTT.

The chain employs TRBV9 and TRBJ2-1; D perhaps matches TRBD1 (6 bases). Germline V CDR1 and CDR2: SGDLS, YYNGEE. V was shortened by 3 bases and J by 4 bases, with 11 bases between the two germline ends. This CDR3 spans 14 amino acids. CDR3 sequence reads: CASSERTEYNEQFF. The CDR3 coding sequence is TGTGCCAGCAGCGAGCGGACAGAGTACAATGAGCAGTTCTTC. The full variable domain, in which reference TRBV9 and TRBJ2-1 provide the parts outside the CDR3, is DSGVTQTPKHLITATGQRVTLRCSPRSGDLSVYWYQQSLDQGLQFLIQYYNGEERAKGNILERFSAQQFPDLHSELNLSSLELGDSALYFCASSERTEYNEQFFGPGTRLTVL.

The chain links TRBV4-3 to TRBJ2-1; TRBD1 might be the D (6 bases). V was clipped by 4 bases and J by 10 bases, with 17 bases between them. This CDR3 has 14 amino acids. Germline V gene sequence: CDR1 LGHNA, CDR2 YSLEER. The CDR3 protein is CASSRSLQGREQFF. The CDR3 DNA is TGCGCCAGCAGCCGATCCTTACAGGGCAGGGAGCAGTTCTTC.

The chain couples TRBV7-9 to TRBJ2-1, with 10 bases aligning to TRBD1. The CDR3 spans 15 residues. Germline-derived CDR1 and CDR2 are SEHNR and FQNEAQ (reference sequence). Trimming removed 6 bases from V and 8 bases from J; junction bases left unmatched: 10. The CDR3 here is CASRRRDRGLDEQFF. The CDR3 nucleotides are TGTGCCAGCAGACGCCGGGACAGGGGCTTGGATGAGCAGTTCTTC.

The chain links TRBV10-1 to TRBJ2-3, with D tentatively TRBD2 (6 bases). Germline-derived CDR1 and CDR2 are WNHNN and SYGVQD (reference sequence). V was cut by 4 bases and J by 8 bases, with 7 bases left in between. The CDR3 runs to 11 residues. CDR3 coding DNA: TGCGCCAGCAGTGCCGGGGGTACGCAGTATTTT. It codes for CASSAGGTQYF.

CDR3 in amino acids: CASSLRGNSNQPQHF. CDR3 DNA: TGTGCCAGCAGCCTCAGGGGGAATAGCAATCAGCCCCAGCATTTT. The chain recombines TRBV5-6 with TRBJ1-5; 7 nucleotides line up with TRBD1. Germline CDR1 is SGHDT and CDR2 is YYEEEE. CDR3 length: 15 amino acids. V dropped 4 bases and J dropped 0; count of bases not matched to a gene: 4. The variable domain in full, with the rest retrieved from reference TRBV5-6 and TRBJ1-5, is DAGVTQSPTHLIKTRGQQVTLRCSPKSGHDTVSWYQQALGQGPQFIFQYYEEEERQRGNFPDRFSGHQFPNYSSELNVNALLLGDSALYLCASSLRGNSNQPQHFGDGTRLSIL.

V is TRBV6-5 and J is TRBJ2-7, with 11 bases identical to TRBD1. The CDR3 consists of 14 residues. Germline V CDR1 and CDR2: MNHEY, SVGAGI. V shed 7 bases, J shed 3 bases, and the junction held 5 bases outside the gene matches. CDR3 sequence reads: CASKTGTGGYEQYF. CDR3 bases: TGTGCCAGCAAAACGGGGACAGGGGGCTACGAGCAGTACTTC.

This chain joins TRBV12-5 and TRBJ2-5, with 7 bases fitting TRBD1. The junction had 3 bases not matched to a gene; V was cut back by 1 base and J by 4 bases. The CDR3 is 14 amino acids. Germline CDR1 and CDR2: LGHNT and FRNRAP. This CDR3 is CASGLAYRGETQYF. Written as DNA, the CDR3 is TGTGCTAGTGGTTTGGCCTACAGGGGAGAGACCCAGTACTTC. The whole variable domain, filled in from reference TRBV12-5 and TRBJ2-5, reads DARVTQTPRHKVTEMGQEVTMRCQPILGHNTVFWYRQTMMQGLELLAYFRNRAPLDDSGMPKDRFSAEMPDATLATLKIQPSEPRDSAVYFCASGLAYRGETQYFGPGTRLLVL.

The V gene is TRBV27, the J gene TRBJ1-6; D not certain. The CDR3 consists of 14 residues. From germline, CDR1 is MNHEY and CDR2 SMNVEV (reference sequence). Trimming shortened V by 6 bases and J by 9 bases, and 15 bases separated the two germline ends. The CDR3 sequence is CASRPTGRSSPLHF. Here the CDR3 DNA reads TGTGCCAGCAGACCGACTGGCAGAAGTTCACCCCTCCACTTT.

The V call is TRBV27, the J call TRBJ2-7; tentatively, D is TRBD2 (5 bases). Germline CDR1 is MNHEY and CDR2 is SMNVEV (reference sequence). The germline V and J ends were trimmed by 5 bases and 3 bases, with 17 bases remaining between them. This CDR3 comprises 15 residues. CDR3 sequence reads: CASSLGPGAVYEQYV. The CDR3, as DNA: TGTGCCAGCAGTCTAGGCCCCGGAGCGGTCTACGAGCAGTACGTC.

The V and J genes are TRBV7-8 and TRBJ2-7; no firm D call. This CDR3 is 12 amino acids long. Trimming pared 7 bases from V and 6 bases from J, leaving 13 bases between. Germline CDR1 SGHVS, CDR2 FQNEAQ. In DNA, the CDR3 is TGTGCCAGCACCACACCACCCAGCGAGCAGTACTTC. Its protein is CASTTPPSEQYF.

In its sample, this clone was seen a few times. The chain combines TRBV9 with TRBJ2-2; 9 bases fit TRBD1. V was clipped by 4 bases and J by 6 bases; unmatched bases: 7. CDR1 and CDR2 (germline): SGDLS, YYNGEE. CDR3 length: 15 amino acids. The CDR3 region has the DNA TGTGCCAGCAGCAAAAGGACAGGGGTCTCCGGGGAGCTGTTTTTT. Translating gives CASSKRTGVSGELFF.

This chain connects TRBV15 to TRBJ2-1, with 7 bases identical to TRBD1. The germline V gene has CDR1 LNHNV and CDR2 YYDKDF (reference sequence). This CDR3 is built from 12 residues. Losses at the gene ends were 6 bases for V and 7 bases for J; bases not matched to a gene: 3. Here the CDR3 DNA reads TGTGCCACCAGAATGACAGGGAATGAGCAGTTCTTC. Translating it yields CATRMTGNEQFF. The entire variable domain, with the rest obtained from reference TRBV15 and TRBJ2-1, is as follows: DAMVIQNPRYQVTQFGKPVTLSCSQTLNHNVMYWYQQKSSQAPKLLFHYYDKDFNNEADTPDNFQSRRPNTSFCFLDIRSPGLGDTAMYLCATRMTGNEQFFGPGTRLTVL.

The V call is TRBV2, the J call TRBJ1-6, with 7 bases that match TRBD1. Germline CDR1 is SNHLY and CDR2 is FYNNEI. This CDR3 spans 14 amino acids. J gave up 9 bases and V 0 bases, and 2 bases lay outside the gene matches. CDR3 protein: CASSEAGGISPLHF. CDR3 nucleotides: TGTGCCAGCAGTGAAGCAGGGGGCATTTCACCCCTCCACTTT.

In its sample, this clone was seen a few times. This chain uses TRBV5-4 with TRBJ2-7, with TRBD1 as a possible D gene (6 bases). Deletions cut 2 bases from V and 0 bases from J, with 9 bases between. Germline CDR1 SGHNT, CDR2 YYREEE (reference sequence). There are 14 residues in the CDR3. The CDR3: CASSFRGSSYEQYF. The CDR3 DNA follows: TGTGCCAGCAGCTTCAGGGGAAGCTCCTACGAGCAGTACTTC. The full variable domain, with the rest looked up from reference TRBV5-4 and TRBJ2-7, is ETGVTQSPTHLIKTRGQQVTLRCSSQSGHNTVSWYQQALGQGPQFIFQYYREEENGRGNFPPRFSGLQFPNYSSELNVNALELDDSALYLCASSFRGSSYEQYFGPGTRLTVT.

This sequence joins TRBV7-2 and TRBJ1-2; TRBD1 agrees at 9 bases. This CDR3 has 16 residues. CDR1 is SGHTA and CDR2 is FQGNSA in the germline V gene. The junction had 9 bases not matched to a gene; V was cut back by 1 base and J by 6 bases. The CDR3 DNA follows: TGTGCCAGCAGCTTAGGTTCTTGGACAGGGGAGAATGGCTACACCTTC. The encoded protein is CASSLGSWTGENGYTF.

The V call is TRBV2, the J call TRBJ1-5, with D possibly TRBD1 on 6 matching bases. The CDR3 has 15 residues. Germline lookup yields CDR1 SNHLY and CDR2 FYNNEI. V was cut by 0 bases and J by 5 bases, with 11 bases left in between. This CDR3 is CASSEAGQLDQPQHF. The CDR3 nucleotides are TGTGCCAGCAGTGAAGCAGGACAGCTCGATCAGCCCCAGCATTTT.

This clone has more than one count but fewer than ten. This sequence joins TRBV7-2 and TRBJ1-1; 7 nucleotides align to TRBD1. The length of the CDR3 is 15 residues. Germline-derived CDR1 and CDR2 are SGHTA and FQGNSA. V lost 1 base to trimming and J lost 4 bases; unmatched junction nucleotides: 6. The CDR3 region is CASSLERTGVTEAFF. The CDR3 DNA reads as TGTGCCAGCAGCTTAGAAAGGACAGGAGTCACTGAAGCTTTCTTT.

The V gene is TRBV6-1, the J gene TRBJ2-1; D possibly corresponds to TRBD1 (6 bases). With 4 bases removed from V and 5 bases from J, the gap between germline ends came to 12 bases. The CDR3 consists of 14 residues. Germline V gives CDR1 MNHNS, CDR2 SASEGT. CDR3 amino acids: CASSGSRGNNEQFF. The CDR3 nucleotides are TGTGCCAGCAGTGGTTCCAGGGGTAACAATGAGCAGTTCTTC.

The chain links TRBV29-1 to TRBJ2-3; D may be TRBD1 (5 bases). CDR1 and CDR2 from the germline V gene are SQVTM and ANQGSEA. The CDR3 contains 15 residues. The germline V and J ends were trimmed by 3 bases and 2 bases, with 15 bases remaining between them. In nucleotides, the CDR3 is TGCAGCGTTGAGGGCAGGGAAGCCCTCACAGATACGCAGTATTTT. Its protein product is CSVEGREALTDTQYF.